This T cell receptor (beta chain) emerged from a study of blood T cell repertoires in COVID-19. Using immunoSEQ multiplex PCR, the repertoire was profiled, and TCRdb retains in-frame clones only, with some absent. The profile shows about 250,000 clones, roughly 86% of them singletons. Trimming took off 6 bases at V and 1 base at J, with 9 bases between the two ends. This CDR3 is built from 13 residues. The TCR was taken from a woman in her thirties with acute COVID-19. The chain has TRBV12-3 or TRBV12-4 and TRBJ1-1, with D hard to call. The sequenced material came from PBMCs or T cells enriched from blood (not recorded which). The CDR3, as DNA: TGTGCCAGCAGATTTACAAGGAACACTGAAGCTTTCTTT. It is translated as CASRFTRNTEAFF.